A single count supports the clone carrying this T cell receptor (beta chain). Sequenced by immunoSEQ multiplex PCR; TCRdb stores in-frame clones only, minus some. The repertoire has around 200,000 clones, roughly 81% of them found once; the top ten carry 1% to 1.5%. These data belong to a study of cytomegalovirus exposure and HLA in healthy donors. With 4 bases removed from V and 4 bases from J, the gap between germline ends came to 17 bases. Per the germline V gene, CDR1 is LGHNA and CDR2 is YNFKEQ. This CDR3 is built from 16 residues. The donors were in the roughly 110-subject validation cohort, distinct from the approximately 700-subject first cohort.

This receptor was taken from a woman in her twenties or thirties in good health and CMV-seronegative. The chain recombines TRBV4-2 with TRBJ1-3, with D tentatively TRBD1 (5 bases). Sequencing was performed on PBMCs. DNA for the CDR3: TGTGCCAGCAGCCGACACCCCGTGGGGCGAGGAAACACCATATATTTT. Translated, it gives CASSRHPVGRGNTIYF.